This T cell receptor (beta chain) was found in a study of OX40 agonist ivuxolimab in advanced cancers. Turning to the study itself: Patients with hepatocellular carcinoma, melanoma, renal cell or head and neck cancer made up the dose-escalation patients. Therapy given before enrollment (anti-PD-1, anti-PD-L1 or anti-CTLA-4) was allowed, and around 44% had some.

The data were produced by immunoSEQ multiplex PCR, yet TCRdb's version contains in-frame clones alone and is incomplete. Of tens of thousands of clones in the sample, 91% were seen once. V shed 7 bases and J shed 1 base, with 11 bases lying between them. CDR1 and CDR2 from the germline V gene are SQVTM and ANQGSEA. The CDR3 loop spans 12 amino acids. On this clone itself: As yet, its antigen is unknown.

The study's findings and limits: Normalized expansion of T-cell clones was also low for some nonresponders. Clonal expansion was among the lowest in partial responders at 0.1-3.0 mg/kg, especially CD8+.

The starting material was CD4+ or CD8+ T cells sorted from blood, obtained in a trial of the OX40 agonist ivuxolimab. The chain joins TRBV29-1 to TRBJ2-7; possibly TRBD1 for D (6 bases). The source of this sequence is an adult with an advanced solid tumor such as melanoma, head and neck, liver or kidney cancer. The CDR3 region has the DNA TGCAGCGCCCTTGACAGGTCCTACGAGCAGTACTTC. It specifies CSALDRSYEQYF.